A selection of T cell receptor beta chains follows, all from one sample in a study of somatic mutations in cytotoxic T cells in rheumatoid arthritis. Sequenced by immunoSEQ multiplex PCR; TCRdb stores in-frame clones only, minus some. This sample has 20,000 to 25,000 clones, with roughly 86% found just once. Sequencing input: CD8+ T cells sorted from blood. Receptors were obtained from a woman aged 45 to 65 in good health. CDR3s include the opening cysteine and the closing phenylalanine or tryptophan. The D gene is left open where the match is weak. Clone size is stated in some rows and not others, as once, few, many or a class when expanded.

>TRBJ2-3|TRBV28|TRBD1|-
CASSPLGQGNTDTQYF
TGTGCCAGCAGCCCCTTGGGACAGGGCAACACAGATACGCAGTATTTT
>TRBJ1-4|TRBV28|-|-
CASSLYREGEKLFF
TGTGCCAGCAGTTTATACAGGGAAGGTGAAAAACTGTTTTTT
>TRBJ2-1|TRBV10-3|TRBD2|-
CAISESSWTSGEGGQFF
TGTGCCATCAGTGAGAGTTCTTGGACTAGCGGTGAGGGTGGGCAGTTCTTC
>TRBJ1-5|TRBV15|-|-
CATSRDRGSNQPQHF
TGTGCCACCAGCAGAGACAGAGGAAGCAATCAGCCCCAGCATTTT
>TRBJ2-7|TRBV10-3|TRBD1|-
CAIRPTGDTYEQYF
TGTGCCATCAGGCCTACAGGGGACACCTACGAGCAGTACTTC
>TRBJ1-2|TRBV5-6|TRBD1|-
CASSPGTGLAGYTF
TGTGCCAGCAGCCCCGGGACAGGGCTCGCTGGCTACACCTTC
>TRBJ1-2|TRBV7-2|-|-
CASSSGVDYGYTF
TGTGCCAGCAGCTCAGGAGTTGACTATGGCTACACCTTC
>TRBJ2-5|TRBV2|-|-
CASSGLGATLQETQYF
TGTGCCAGCAGTGGTTTGGGGGCGACGCTCCAGGAGACCCAGTACTTC
>TRBJ1-2|TRBV5-8|TRBD1|-
CASSFTGGAGYTF
TGTGCCAGCAGCTTTACAGGGGGCGCAGGCTACACCTTC
>TRBJ2-1|TRBV10-1|TRBD2|-
CASSEISGPNPHNEQFF
TGCGCCAGCAGTGAGATTAGCGGGCCTAACCCCCACAATGAGCAGTTCTTC
>TRBJ1-3|TRBV7-6|-|-
CASSLAREWVYF
TGTGCCAGCAGCTTAGCACGGGAATGGGTATATTTT
>TRBJ1-1|TRBV9|-|once
CASSVGKNTEAFF
TGTGCCAGCAGCGTAGGTAAGAACACTGAAGCTTTCTTT
>TRBJ1-2|TRBV29-1|-|few
CSVTVTTYGYTF
TGCAGCGTGACGGTGACTACCTATGGCTACACCTTC
>TRBJ1-5|TRBV11-2|-|-
CASSLVEDQPQHF
TGTGCCAGCAGCTTAGTCGAGGATCAGCCCCAGCATTTT
>TRBJ1-2|TRBV7-8|-|-
CASRNEQGAGYTF
TGTGCCAGCAGAAATGAACAGGGCGCTGGCTACACCTTC
>TRBJ1-5|TRBV7-8|TRBD1|-
CASSPGQGAPQPQHF
TGTGCCAGCAGCCCGGGACAGGGGGCCCCTCAGCCCCAGCATTTT
>TRBJ1-2|TRBV27|-|-
CASSLSGTPTNYGYTF
TGTGCCAGCAGTTTATCCGGGACGCCAACTAACTATGGCTACACCTTC
>TRBJ1-6|TRBV5-4|-|few
CASSHTGFNSPLHF
TGTGCCAGCAGCCACACAGGGTTTAATTCACCCCTCCACTTT
>TRBJ2-3|TRBV5-1|-|-
CASSLEGYTDTQYF
TGCGCCAGCAGCTTGGAGGGGTACACAGATACGCAGTATTTT
>TRBJ1-1|TRBV28|TRBD1|-
CASSPSLFGTDKKAFF
TGTGCCAGCAGTCCGTCCCTTTTTGGGACAGATAAGAAAGCTTTCTTT
>TRBJ1-1|TRBV27|-|once
CASSLWENTEAFF
TGTGCCAGCAGTTTATGGGAGAACACTGAAGCTTTCTTT
>TRBJ1-2|TRBV6-1|-|-
CASSARGVNYGYTF
TGTGCCAGCAGTGCAAGGGGTGTAAACTATGGCTACACCTTC
>TRBJ1-3|TRBV9|-|-
CASSVEGQGSYTIYF
TGTGCCAGCAGCGTAGAGGGGCAGGGCAGCTACACCATATATTTT
>TRBJ2-3|TRBV4-3|TRBD1|-
CASSQDWSGTGVTDTQYF
TGCGCCAGCAGCCAAGATTGGAGCGGGACAGGGGTCACAGATACGCAGTATTTT
>TRBJ2-3|TRBV7-8|-|once
CASSLGRDKHTDTQYF
TGTGCCAGCAGCCTGGGGAGGGACAAACACACAGATACGCAGTATTTT
>TRBJ2-3|TRBV9|TRBD2|-
CASSVALRGRDTQYF
TGTGCCAGCAGCGTAGCTCTGCGGGGGAGGGATACGCAGTATTTT
>TRBJ1-6|TRBV14|-|-
CASSKGIGEFDSPLHF
TGTGCCAGCAGCAAGGGGATAGGGGAGTTTGATTCACCCCTCCACTTT
>TRBJ2-7|TRBV14|-|few
CASSQEKIYEQYF
TGTGCCAGCAGCCAAGAGAAGATCTACGAGCAGTACTTC
>TRBJ2-5|TRBV14|-|once
CASSQDRILYQETQYF
TGTGCCAGCAGCCAAGACAGAATCCTGTACCAAGAGACCCAGTACTTC
>TRBJ2-2|TRBV27|-|-
CASSPLGSPSGELFF
TGTGCCAGCAGCCCTCTGGGTTCCCCCTCCGGGGAGCTGTTTTTT
>TRBJ1-4|TRBV28|-|-
CASSLGSNEKLFF
TGTGCCAGCAGCCTAGGGTCTAATGAAAAACTGTTTTTT
>TRBJ1-3|TRBV13|-|-
CASSPEAIGNTIYF
TGTGCCAGCAGCCCGGAGGCGATTGGAAACACCATATATTTT
>TRBJ2-4|TRBV11-2|-|-
CASSSSSPQGHPKNIQYF
TGTGCCAGCAGCTCCTCCAGCCCACAGGGCCATCCCAAAAACATTCAGTACTTC
>TRBJ1-2|TRBV29-1|-|once
CSVEDQGQGFYGYTF
TGCAGCGTTGAAGATCAGGGGCAGGGATTCTATGGCTACACCTTC
>TRBJ1-1|TRBV4-1|-|-
CASSQERGVDTEAFF
TGCGCCAGCAGCCAAGAACGGGGGGTGGACACTGAAGCTTTCTTT
>TRBJ2-5|TRBV19|TRBD2|-
CASSIGTSGDQETQYF
TGTGCCAGTAGTATAGGAACAAGCGGGGATCAAGAGACCCAGTACTTC
>TRBJ2-1|TRBV6-5|TRBD2|-
CASSNSGGSYNEQFF
TGTGCCAGCAGTAATAGCGGGGGGTCGTACAATGAGCAGTTCTTC
>TRBJ1-2|TRBV6-5|-|-
CASSYLTTDLHGYTF
TGTGCCAGCAGTTACTTAACAACAGACCTACATGGCTACACCTTC
>TRBJ2-2|TRBV6-6|TRBD2|-
CASSLSGTSTGELFF
TGTGCCAGCAGTCTGAGCGGGACTAGCACCGGGGAGCTGTTTTTT
>TRBJ1-3|TRBV27|-|-
CASSPQASGNTIYF
TGTGCCAGCAGCCCTCAGGCTTCTGGAAACACCATATATTTT
>TRBJ1-1|TRBV7-9|-|once
CAIPKGGTEAFF
TGTGCCATCCCAAAGGGGGGCACTGAAGCTTTCTTT
>TRBJ2-3|TRBV7-9|-|-
CASSSRDSRIEDTQYF
TGTGCCAGCAGCTCACGGGACTCCCGAATCGAAGATACGCAGTATTTT
>TRBJ2-6|TRBV9|TRBD2|once
CASSPGGGPGANVLTF
TGTGCCAGCAGCCCCGGCGGGGGGCCTGGGGCCAACGTCCTGACTTTC
>TRBJ2-1|TRBV4-3|-|-
CASAQGGGDNEQFF
TGCGCCAGCGCCCAAGGGGGGGGCGACAATGAGCAGTTCTTC
>TRBJ2-5|TRBV11-2|-|-
CASSPLGEETQYF
TGTGCCAGCAGCCCGCTCGGGGAAGAGACCCAGTACTTC
>TRBJ1-2|TRBV7-2|-|-
CASSLVAETPYGYTF
TGTGCCAGCAGCTTAGTGGCAGAGACCCCCTATGGCTACACCTTC
>TRBJ2-5|TRBV9|-|-
CASSVGGDKETQYF
TGTGCCAGCAGCGTAGGGGGGGATAAAGAGACCCAGTACTTC
>TRBJ2-2|TRBV7-9|-|-
CASSFGNTGELFF
TGTGCCAGCAGCTTCGGAAACACCGGGGAGCTGTTTTTT
>TRBJ2-3|TRBV13|-|-
CASSPGTDTQYF
TGTGCCAGCAGCCCGGGCACAGATACGCAGTATTTT